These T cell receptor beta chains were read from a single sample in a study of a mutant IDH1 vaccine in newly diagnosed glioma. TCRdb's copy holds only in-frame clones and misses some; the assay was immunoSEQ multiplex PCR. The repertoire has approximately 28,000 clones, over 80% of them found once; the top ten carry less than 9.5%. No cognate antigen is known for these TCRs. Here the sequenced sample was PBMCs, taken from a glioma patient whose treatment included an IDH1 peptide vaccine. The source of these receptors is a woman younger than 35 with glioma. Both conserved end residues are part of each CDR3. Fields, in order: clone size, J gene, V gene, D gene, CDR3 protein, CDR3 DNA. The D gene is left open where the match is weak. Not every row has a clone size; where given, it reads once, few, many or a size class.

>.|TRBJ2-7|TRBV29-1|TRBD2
CSAARSGGASYEQYF
TGCAGCGCCGCACGTAGCGGGGGCGCCTCCTACGAGCAGTACTTC
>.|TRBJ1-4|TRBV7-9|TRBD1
CASSQTGLRGKLFF
TGTGCCAGCAGCCAGACAGGGTTGAGGGGAAAACTGTTTTTT
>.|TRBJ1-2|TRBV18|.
CASSPGENYGYTF
TGTGCCAGCTCACCAGGGGAAAACTATGGCTACACCTTC
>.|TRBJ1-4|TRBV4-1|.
CASSQEDPGATNEKLFF
TGCGCCAGCAGCCAAGAAGACCCAGGAGCAACTAATGAAAAACTGTTTTTT
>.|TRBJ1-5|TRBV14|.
CASSQGVYNQPQHF
TGTGCCAGCAGCCAAGGGGTTTACAATCAGCCCCAGCATTTT
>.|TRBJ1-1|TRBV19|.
CASPGGRPGSEAFF
TGTGCCAGTCCGGGAGGACGGCCGGGGAGTGAAGCTTTCTTT
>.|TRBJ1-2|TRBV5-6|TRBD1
CASRPQGSYGYTF
TGTGCCAGCAGACCACAGGGGTCCTATGGCTACACCTTC
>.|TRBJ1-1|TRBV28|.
CASSSVRRTEAFF
TGTGCCAGCAGTTCGGTTAGGCGTACTGAAGCTTTCTTT
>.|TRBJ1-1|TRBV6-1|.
CASRRTEAFF
TGTGCCAGCAGAAGGACAGAAGCTTTCTTT
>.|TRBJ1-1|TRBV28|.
CASNQNTEAFF
TGTGCCAGCAACCAAAACACTGAAGCTTTCTTT
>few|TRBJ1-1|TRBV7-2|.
CASSLAGFATEAFF
TGTGCCAGCAGCTTAGCGGGGTTTGCCACTGAAGCTTTCTTT
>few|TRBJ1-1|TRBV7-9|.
CASSLNPSEAFF
TGTGCCAGCAGCTTAAATCCCAGTGAAGCTTTCTTT
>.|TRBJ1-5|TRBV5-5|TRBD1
CASSPAAGGYSNQPQHF
TGTGCCAGCAGCCCGGCGGCAGGGGGGTATAGCAATCAGCCCCAGCATTTT
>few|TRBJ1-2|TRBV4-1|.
CASSQLGPKINTNYGYTF
TGCGCCAGCAGCCAATTGGGACCGAAGATAAATACTAACTATGGCTACACCTTC
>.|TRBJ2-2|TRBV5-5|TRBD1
CASSTGTENTGELFF
TGTGCCAGCAGCACCGGGACAGAGAACACCGGGGAGCTGTTTTTT
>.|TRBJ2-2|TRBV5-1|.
CASSFLGAIKNTGELFF
TGCGCCAGCAGCTTTTTGGGGGCAATTAAGAACACCGGGGAGCTGTTTTTT
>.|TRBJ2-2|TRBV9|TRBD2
CASTRERTGELFF
TGTGCCAGCACGCGGGAGCGTACCGGGGAGCTGTTTTTT
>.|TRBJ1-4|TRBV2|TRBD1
CASSVGQGGSKKLFF
TGTGCCAGCAGTGTGGGACAGGGGGGCTCGAAAAAACTGTTTTTT
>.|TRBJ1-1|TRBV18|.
CASSPSRVNTEAFF
TGTGCCAGCTCACCTTCCAGGGTGAACACTGAAGCTTTCTTT
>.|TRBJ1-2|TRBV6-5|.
CASSYLWTLNYGYTF
TGTGCCAGCAGTTATCTGTGGACCTTGAACTATGGCTACACCTTC
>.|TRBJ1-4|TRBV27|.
CASSGTKLTAGREKLFF
TGTGCCAGCAGTGGAACAAAGTTGACAGCGGGGCGGGAAAAACTGTTTTTT
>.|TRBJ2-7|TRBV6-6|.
CASSQPPYEQYF
TGTGCCAGCAGTCAGCCCCCCTACGAGCAGTACTTC
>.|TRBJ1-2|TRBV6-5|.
CASRPPNYGYTF
TGTGCCAGCAGGCCACCCAACTATGGCTACACCTTC
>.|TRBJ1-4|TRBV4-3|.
CASSPSSATNEKLFF
TGCGCCAGCAGCCCCTCGAGTGCAACTAATGAAAAACTGTTTTTT
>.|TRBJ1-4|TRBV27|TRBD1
CASRPTPRTGEKLFF
TGTGCCAGCAGGCCCACCCCTCGGACAGGCGAAAAACTGTTTTTT
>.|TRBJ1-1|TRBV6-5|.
CASSYAGHINTEAFF
TGTGCCAGCAGTTACGCGGGACACATTAACACTGAAGCTTTCTTT
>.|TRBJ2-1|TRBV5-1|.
CASSSGYNEQFF
TGCGCCAGCAGTAGCGGATACAATGAGCAGTTCTTC
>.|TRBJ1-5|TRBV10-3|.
CAISELGGEPQHF
TGTGCCATCAGTGAGTTGGGAGGCGAACCCCAGCATTTT
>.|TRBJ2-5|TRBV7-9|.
CASSAGSETQYF
TGTGCCAGCAGCGCGGGGTCGGAGACCCAGTACTTC
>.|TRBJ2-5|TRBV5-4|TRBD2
CASSPPAGTSPETQYF
TGTGCCAGCAGCCCCCCGGCAGGGACTAGTCCAGAGACCCAGTACTTC
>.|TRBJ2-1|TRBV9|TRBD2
CASSSSGLNYNEQFF
TGTGCCAGCAGCTCTAGCGGGCTAAACTACAATGAGCAGTTCTTC
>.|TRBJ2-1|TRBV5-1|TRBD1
CASSLGLGQLNEQFF
TGCGCCAGCAGCTTGGGTTTGGGACAGCTTAATGAGCAGTTCTTC
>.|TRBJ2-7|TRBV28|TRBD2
CASSFMLRREVLSYEQYF
TGTGCCAGCAGTTTTATGTTGCGTCGGGAGGTTCTCTCCTACGAGCAGTACTTC
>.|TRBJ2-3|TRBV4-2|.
CASSQDPPNRLGTDTQYF
TGTGCCAGCAGCCAAGATCCCCCAAACCGGCTGGGCACAGATACGCAGTATTTT
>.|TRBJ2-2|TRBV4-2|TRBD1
CASSGSGGIGELFF
TGTGCCAGCAGCGGATCAGGGGGTATCGGGGAGCTGTTTTTT
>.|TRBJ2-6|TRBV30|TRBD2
CAWSVGQGLSGANVLTF
TGTGCCTGGAGTGTGGGCCAGGGACTATCGGGGGCCAACGTCCTGACTTTC
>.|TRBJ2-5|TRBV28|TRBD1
CASSQRQGAVETQYF
TGTGCCAGCAGTCAGCGACAGGGGGCGGTAGAGACCCAGTACTTC
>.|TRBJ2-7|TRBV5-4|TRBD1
CASSDRDRVLYEQYF
TGTGCCAGCAGCGACCGGGACAGAGTACTCTACGAGCAGTACTTC
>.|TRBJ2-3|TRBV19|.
CASSVQGGTDTQYF
TGTGCCAGTAGCGTACAGGGCGGAACAGATACGCAGTATTTT
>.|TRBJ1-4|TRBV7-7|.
CASTLTRQNLGEKLFF
TGTGCTAGCACCCTAACGAGACAGAACCTCGGGGAAAAACTGTTTTTT
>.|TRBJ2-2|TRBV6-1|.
CASSEAPEDGELFF
TGTGCCAGCAGTGAAGCGCCGGAGGACGGGGAGCTGTTTTTT